This TCR beta chain was sequenced for a study of T cell changes during pregnancy in multiple sclerosis (dated by TCRdb to the late 2010s). For context, the study as a whole: Changes in the T cell repertoire over the course of pregnancy were examined in this study in women with multiple sclerosis.

Details on this clone: The antigen it binds to is not known. Base qualities are not recorded, but no much larger clone differs from it by a single base.

V is cut back by 3 bases and J by 7 bases, with 4 bases in the junction unmatched. The CDR3 holds 15 amino acids from the cysteine to the phenylalanine. This entry keeps only the CDR3 DNA: 45 bases, framed from base 1. For CDR1 and CDR2, the germline V gene lists MRHNA and SNTAGT. The library was produced with the immunoSEQ multiplex PCR assay. In its TCRdb copy, this immuneACCESS table keeps in-frame sequences only and misses some clones. Where compared with another copy, unresolved V genes explain less than half of these, and the others have no known cause. The sample includes some 23,000 clones, with approximately 86% observed a single time. The ten largest clones represent 13% of the sample.

The chain was built from TRBV6-4 and TRBJ2-2, with 11 middle bases fitting TRBD2. This receptor was taken from a female donor in good health, enrolled as a control in a pregnancy study. The source material was CD8+ T cells from peripheral blood mononuclear cells, sampled in the first trimester of pregnancy. The sequenced DNA: TGTGCCAGCAGTGAACTAGCGGGAGAGCTCGGGGAGCTGTTTTTT. This is translated as CASSELAGELGELFF.